This T cell receptor (beta chain) was recovered during a study of cytomegalovirus exposure and HLA in healthy donors. Study background: A subsequent analysis stated that the 120 or so validation repertoires were run on the same platform as the roughly 670 first-cohort repertoires.

Sequencing was performed with immunoSEQ multiplex PCR; in TCRdb, only in-frame clones are kept and a portion is missing. The table shows hundreds of thousands of clones, with around 87% occurring only once. The donors formed part of the approximately 120-subject validation cohort, distinct from the 666-subject first cohort. Trimming pared 5 bases from V and 4 bases from J, leaving 11 bases between. This CDR3 has 13 residues. The germline gives CDR1 GTSNPN, CDR2 SVGIG (reference sequence). General observations from the study: Researchers reported that three CMV-associated chains were confirmed in vitro as CMV antigen-specific. Most TCR sequences were rare, but some public TCRs occurred in many donors.

Regarding this clone: The target antigen is unknown.

The sequence derives from a woman under 30 in good health and CMV-seropositive. Material for sequencing was PBMCs. The chain has TRBV30 and TRBJ2-2; D is perhaps TRBD1 (6 bases). The CDR3 loop is CAWEGVGTGELFF. The CDR3 bases are TGTGCCTGGGAGGGGGTCGGCACCGGGGAGCTGTTTTTT.